The clone carrying this TCR beta chain appeared a few times. Its antigen is not identified. The germline V gene encodes CDR1 SGHVS and CDR2 FQNEAQ. This CDR3 comprises 15 residues. The V end lost 6 bases, the J end lost 2 bases, and 16 bases lay between the germline ends. Findings and caveats of the study: Tumor Treg TCRs overlapped most with tumor naive CD4+ cells.

Constant-region reverse primers amplified full-length variable regions, followed by semi-nested Nested Universal Primer A PCR. TCRdb analysed the 5' RACE reads with MiXCR anew, one entry per CDR3 protein. The repertoire has about 32,000 distinct CDR3 sequences, 25% to 30% of them found once; the top ten carry less than 2.5%. Tregs were sorted as CD4+CD25+CD127-/low cells. The V gene is TRBV7-8, the J gene TRBJ2-5, with a weak D call TRBD1 (5 bases). The sequenced sample consisted of tumor-infiltrating Tregs sorted from the breast tumor. The source is a female donor with breast cancer. The CDR3, as DNA: TGTGCCAGCAGAAAGGGGTCCTTGTGGCAAGAGACCCAGTACTTC. Translated, it gives CASRKGSLWQETQYF.